These 9 T cell receptor beta chains were all obtained from the same sample, sequenced in a study of blood T cell repertoires in COVID-19. Method: immunoSEQ multiplex PCR; TCRdb's copy keeps in-frame clones and lacks some. The data contain about 190,000 clones, roughly 89% of them singletons. Sequenced sample: peripheral blood. The receptor source for this set is a man aged 45-65 years with acute or convalescent COVID-19.

This clone has more than one count but fewer than ten. The sample has other DNA sequences that encode this CDR3 too. The genes are TRBV6-2 or TRBV6-3 and TRBJ1-1; the D is unclear. Germline V gene sequence: CDR1 MNHEY, CDR2 SVGEGT. Trimming stripped 6 bases from V and 0 bases from J, with 8 bases between. The length of the CDR3 is 13 residues. CDR3 in DNA: TGTGCCAGCAGCTATACACTGAACACTGAAGCTTTCTTT. It specifies CASSYTLNTEAFF.

The chain carries TRBV18 and TRBJ2-7; 12 bases fit TRBD1. The J segment lost 2 bases and the V segment lost 4 bases, leaving 3 bases of the junction unmatched. Looked up from germline, CDR1 is KGHSH and CDR2 is LQKENI. This CDR3 has 15 residues. For the CDR3, the DNA is TGTGCCAGCTCACTGGGACAGGGGGCCCCCTACGAGCAGTACTTC. Translated, it gives CASSLGQGAPYEQYF.

The count of this clone is one. This rearrangement joins TRBV7-8 to TRBJ2-7; 9 bases line up with TRBD1. Germline lookup yields CDR1 SGHVS and CDR2 FQNEAQ. This CDR3 region has 15 residues. With V trimmed by 4 bases and J by 2 bases, 6 bases remained unmatched. As DNA, the CDR3 is TGTGCCAGCAGCTCGGGGACAGGGCCGGCCTACGAGCAGTACTTC. It specifies CASSSGTGPAYEQYF.

The V and J genes are TRBV19 and TRBJ2-1, with 13 bases aligning to TRBD2. The CDR3 consists of 18 residues. Germline CDR1 LNHDA, CDR2 SQIVND (reference sequence). Germline trimming cut 5 bases from V and 2 bases from J; bases unmatched to any gene: 9. The DNA of the CDR3 is TGTGCCAGTAGTCCTGGGACTAGCGGGATGGGCGCCTACAATGAGCAGTTCTTC. This encodes CASSPGTSGMGAYNEQFF.

The chain uses TRBV7-8 and TRBJ2-7; TRBD2 matches at 15 bases. Germline CDR1 and CDR2: SGHVS and FQNEAQ. The CDR3 length is 17 residues. Trimming cost V 5 bases and J 5 bases; bases outside gene matches: 10. This CDR3 is CASSPGLAGGGSHEQYF. The CDR3 DNA follows: TGTGCCAGCAGCCCAGGACTAGCGGGAGGGGGTAGCCACGAGCAGTACTTC.

The chain joins TRBV19 to TRBJ2-5, with no clear D. The germline CDR1 and CDR2 sequences are LNHDA and SQIVND (reference sequence). The CDR3 length is 14 residues. Trimming cost V 4 bases and J 5 bases, with 14 bases left between them. In DNA, the CDR3 is TGTGCCAGTAGTAGCCCCGGGTTCACGGAGACCCAGTACTTC. Protein: CASSSPGFTETQYF.

The chain carries TRBV10-2 and TRBJ2-5, with TRBD2 identical over 14 bases. The V gene end was trimmed by 5 bases and the J gene end by 2 bases; junction bases not matched to a gene: 4. CDR3 length equals 16 residues. Germline V gene lookup returns CDR1 WSHSY and CDR2 SAAADI. The CDR3 reads CASSRGLAGDQETQYF. The CDR3 region has the DNA TGCGCCAGCAGTAGGGGACTAGCGGGGGATCAAGAGACCCAGTACTTC.

The chain employs TRBV2 and TRBJ1-1; unclear D gene. The V gene lost 4 bases and the J gene lost 3 bases, with 12 bases spanning the gap. The germline V gene has CDR1 SNHLY and CDR2 FYNNEI. This CDR3 is built from 14 residues. CDR3 DNA: TGTGCCAGCAGTGGCGTGGTCCGGGACACTGAAGCTTTCTTT. Translated: CASSGVVRDTEAFF. Using reference TRBV2 and TRBJ1-1 for the parts outside the CDR3, the full variable domain is EPEVTQTPSHQVTQMGQEVILRCVPISNHLYFYWYRQILGQKVEFLVSFYNNEISEKSEIFDDQFSVERPDGSNFTLKIRSTKLEDSAMYFCASSGVVRDTEAFFGQGTRLTVV.

V usage is TRBV2 and J usage is TRBJ2-3; 8 nucleotides align to TRBD1. The V gene end was trimmed by 1 base and the J gene end by 10 bases; junction bases not matched to a gene: 4. The CDR3 totals 13 residues. The germline V gene encodes CDR1 SNHLY and CDR2 FYNNEI. Here the CDR3 DNA reads TGTGCCAGCAGTGAAGGGGGACAGGCTCCGCAGTATTTT. This translates into CASSEGGQAPQYF.